Listed below are T cell receptor beta chains from one sample, sequenced in a study of T cell repertoires in cytomegalovirus infection. Each CDR3 protein is one row after TCRdb ran MiXCR on the reads. The sample contains about 300,000 distinct CDR3 sequences, about 9.2% of which appear only once. What was sequenced was PBMCs. The receptors here all came from a human donor in good health (CMV status not recorded). Some clones in this sample may be carry-over from other donors' samples. The CDR3 runs from the conserved cysteine through the conserved F or W. The D gene is left open where the match is weak. Clone size is given for some rows only: seen once, a few or many times, or a class if the clone is expanded.

d_call,clone_size,j_call,v_call,cdr3_aa,cdr3_nt
TRBD1,.,TRBJ1-5,TRBV7-9,CASSTGTGANQPQHF,TGTGCCAGCAGCACCGGGACAGGGGCTAATCAGCCCCAGCATTTT
.,many,TRBJ2-1,TRBV5-1,CASSLSGTHRPRSYNEQFF,TGCGCCAGCAGCTTATCCGGGACCCACCGGCCCCGCTCCTACAATGAGCAGTTCTTC
.,many,TRBJ2-1,TRBV27,CASSLLGRRSANEQFF,TGTGCCAGCAGTTTATTGGGCAGACGTTCCGCGAATGAGCAGTTCTTC
TRBD1,many,TRBJ2-2,TRBV19,CATSGTGENGELFF,TGTGCCACCTCCGGGACAGGGGAAAACGGGGAGCTGTTTTTT
.,.,TRBJ2-5,TRBV5-5,CASTRPGARETQYF,TGTGCCAGCACCCGACCGGGGGCTCGAGAGACCCAGTACTTC
TRBD1,.,TRBJ1-5,TRBV6-6,CASRRTGVEQPQHF,TGTGCCAGCAGAAGAACAGGGGTAGAGCAGCCCCAGCATTTT
TRBD1,many,TRBJ1-1,TRBV28,CASTQRQGALNTEAFF,TGTGCCAGCACCCAACGACAGGGGGCCCTTAACACTGAAGCTTTCTTT
.,many,TRBJ1-5,TRBV29-1,CSVSDGGEGPQHF,TGCAGCGTGAGTGACGGCGGTGAAGGGCCCCAGCATTTT
TRBD1,many,TRBJ1-1,TRBV5-1,CASMEGSSVRTGPTKAFF,TGCGCCAGCATGGAGGGTAGTAGTGTCCGGACAGGTCCTACCAAAGCTTTCTTT
.,few,TRBJ2-7,TRBV29-1,CSVGQGTGYEQYF,TGCAGCGTTGGCCAGGGAACGGGCTACGAGCAGTACTTC
.,many,TRBJ1-5,TRBV20-1,CSASNGDQPQHF,TGCAGTGCTAGTAACGGGGATCAGCCCCAGCATTTT
TRBD2,.,TRBJ2-1,TRBV10-3,CAISDLSSGGASGPEQFF,TGTGCCATCAGTGATTTATCTAGCGGGGGGGCCAGCGGGCCTGAGCAGTTCTTC
TRBD2,many,TRBJ2-1,TRBV3-1,CASSQDIGLAGENEQFF,TGTGCCAGCAGCCAAGATATCGGACTAGCGGGGGAGAATGAGCAGTTCTTC
.,many,TRBJ2-5,TRBV7-2,CASSWATKETQYF,TGTGCCAGCAGTTGGGCAACCAAAGAGACCCAGTACTTC
.,.,TRBJ1-2,TRBV2,CAGRQTWGYTF,TGTGCCGGCAGACAAACCTGGGGCTACACCTTC
.,many,TRBJ2-2,TRBV7-8,CASSSTLTGIQTTGELFF,TGTGCCAGCAGCTCCACTCTTACCGGGATACAAACCACCGGGGAGCTGTTTTTT
TRBD1,.,TRBJ1-1,TRBV13,CASSFGTAEAFF,TGTGCCAGCAGCTTTGGGACAGCTGAAGCTTTCTTT
.,many,TRBJ1-1,TRBV3-1,CASSPDGYTEAFF,TGTGCCAGCAGCCCCGACGGTTACACTGAAGCTTTCTTT
.,.,TRBJ2-3,TRBV29-1,CSTPAGRGGTDTQYF,TGCAGCACCCCCGCAGGGAGGGGGGGCACAGATACGCAGTATTTT
.,many,TRBJ1-2,TRBV28,CASSYTGLGYTF,TGTGCCAGCAGCTATACAGGACTTGGCTACACCTTC
.,many,TRBJ2-2,TRBV7-3,CASSSSTGELFF,TGTGCCAGCAGTTCGAGCACCGGGGAGCTGTTTTTT
.,many,TRBJ2-2,TRBV10-3,CAISDIQATVTTGELFF,TGTGCCATCAGTGACATCCAGGCGACAGTCACGACCGGGGAGCTGTTTTTT
.,many,TRBJ1-5,TRBV7-8,CASSPGLYSNQPQHF,TGTGCCAGCAGCCCCGGACTGTATAGCAATCAGCCCCAGCATTTT
.,few,TRBJ2-5,TRBV28,CASSATGPLGETQYF,TGTGCCAGCAGTGCGACAGGACCACTAGGGGAGACCCAGTACTTC
.,few,TRBJ2-7,TRBV27,CASSLSTGGDYEQYF,TGTGCCAGCAGTTTATCGACCGGGGGTGACTACGAGCAGTACTTC
TRBD1,.,TRBJ2-5,TRBV28,CASRTPGQGKTQYF,TGTGCCAGCAGGACCCCGGGACAGGGGAAGACCCAGTACTTC
.,.,TRBJ1-6,TRBV20-1,CSAQTASDYNSPLHF,TGCAGTGCTCAGACAGCTTCGGACTATAATTCACCCCTCCACTTT
.,many,TRBJ2-2,TRBV4-3,CASSQEYTGELFF,TGCGCCAGCAGCCAAGAGTACACCGGGGAGCTGTTTTTT
TRBD1,many,TRBJ2-1,TRBV27,CASTLDRGQYNEQFF,TGTGCCAGCACCCTAGACAGGGGTCAGTACAATGAGCAGTTCTTC
.,few,TRBJ2-1,TRBV20-1,CSARGGSGVINEQFF,TGCAGTGCTAGAGGAGGGTCGGGGGTCATCAATGAGCAGTTCTTC
.,many,TRBJ1-5,TRBV10-2,CASSGGRRPQPQHF,TGCGCCAGCAGCGGGGGACGAAGACCTCAGCCCCAGCATTTT
.,many,TRBJ2-3,TRBV5-6,CASSAQDFITDTQYF,TGTGCCAGCAGCGCCCAGGACTTCATCACAGATACGCAGTATTTT
.,many,TRBJ2-2,TRBV2,CASRSGTRAGELFF,TGTGCCAGCAGGTCCGGGACGCGGGCCGGGGAGCTGTTTTTT
.,many,TRBJ1-1,TRBV10-2,CASSSGQSNTEAFF,TGCGCCAGCAGCTCAGGACAGTCGAACACTGAAGCTTTCTTT
.,many,TRBJ1-5,TRBV7-6,CASSSQSNQPQHF,TGTGCCAGCAGCTCCCAAAGCAATCAGCCCCAGCATTTT
TRBD2,many,TRBJ2-2,TRBV4-1,CASSRLAGPANTGELFF,TGCGCCAGCTCTCGGCTAGCGGGGCCAGCGAACACCGGGGAGCTGTTTTTT
TRBD1,.,TRBJ2-2,TRBV5-1,CASSPGQGKYAGELFF,TGCGCCAGCAGCCCGGGACAGGGAAAGTACGCCGGGGAGCTGTTTTTT